One sample yielded the 10 T cell receptor beta chains listed below, sequenced in a study of blood T cell repertoires in COVID-19. Sequencing used immunoSEQ multiplex PCR; TCRdb keeps in-frame clones, though not all of them. The sample records 150,000 to 200,000 clones, around 86% being singletons. The sequenced sample was peripheral blood. All receptors come from a woman in her seventies with COVID-19, enrolled during active disease.

The chain joins TRBV7-9 to TRBJ2-2; no firm D call. Trimming shortened V by 5 bases and J by 6 bases, and 7 bases separated the two germline ends. This CDR3 has 12 amino acids. CDR1 and CDR2 from the germline V gene are SEHNR and FQNEAQ (reference sequence). The CDR3 protein is CASSHSAGELFF. The CDR3 coding sequence is TGTGCCAGCAGCCACAGTGCCGGGGAGCTGTTTTTT.

The genes are TRBV29-1 and TRBJ1-2, with D perhaps matching TRBD1 (6 bases). The germline V gene encodes CDR1 SQVTM and CDR2 ANQGSEA. Trimming cost V 4 bases and J 1 base, with 7 bases left between them. This CDR3 comprises 12 residues. CDR3 nucleotides: TGCAGCGTTGGACAGGTTAACTATGGCTACACCTTC. Translating it yields CSVGQVNYGYTF.

This chain joins TRBV7-2 and TRBJ2-1; 14 bases match TRBD2. This CDR3 contains 17 residues. Trimming took 2 bases from V and 12 from J; bases not matched to a gene: 12. The germline V gene encodes CDR1 SGHTA and CDR2 FQGNSA. CDR3 DNA: TGTGCCAGCAGCTTATTCCAGACTAGCGGGAGGGCCGGGGGGCAGTTCTTC. This sequence encodes CASSLFQTSGRAGGQFF.

This chain connects TRBV6-2 or TRBV6-3 to TRBJ1-2, with D uncertain. Looked up from germline, CDR1 is MNHEY and CDR2 is SVGEGT. The V end lost 6 bases, the J end lost 8 bases, and 19 bases lay between the germline ends. CDR3 length: 14 residues. CDR3 amino acids: CASSENPRPQGYTF. The CDR3 DNA reads TGTGCCAGCAGCGAGAACCCGCGCCCGCAAGGCTACACCTTC.

This clone was seen at least ten times. The CDR3, as DNA: TGCGCCAGCAGCCAAGAGGGGCGAGGAAACACCATATATTTT. This sequence encodes CASSQEGRGNTIYF. This chain connects TRBV4-3 to TRBJ1-3; D possibly corresponds to TRBD1 (5 bases). The CDR3 length is 14 residues. V was cut by 0 bases and J by 4 bases, with 7 bases left in between. CDR1 is LGHNA and CDR2 is YSLEER in the germline V gene.

A note on this clone: Without the conserved terminal phenylalanine or tryptophan, this CDR3 likely stems from a read error. It is unclear where the CDR3 begins or ends on the DNA, so no DNA is shown, and the CDR3 is as TCRdb lists it. The chain has TRBV12-5 and TRBJ1-1; the table assigns TRBD1, which was not confirmed against the DNA. Germline loops: CDR1 LGHNT, CDR2 FRNRAP. The CDR3 extends over 8 residues, inclusive of both ends. CDR3 region: CASGQGNG.

The V gene is TRBV5-1, the J gene TRBJ1-4; the D gene is possibly TRBD1 (5 bases). Looked up from germline, CDR1 is SGHRS and CDR2 is YFSETQ. The CDR3 runs 15 residues. V lost 0 bases to trimming and J lost 7 bases, with 13 bases between them. The CDR3 sequence: CASSLGGTGSEKLFF. DNA of the CDR3: TGCGCCAGCAGCTTGGGGGGAACAGGTAGTGAAAAACTGTTTTTT.

The chain combines TRBV6-5 with TRBJ2-3; D is ambiguous. The CDR3 sequence is 16 residues long. Germline CDR1 is MNHEY and CDR2 is SVGAGI. V shed 4 bases and J shed 1 base, with 15 bases lying between them. The DNA for the CDR3 is TGTGCCAGCAGTTCCCCTCGTGAAGCCCGCACAGATACGCAGTATTTT. Its translation: CASSSPREARTDTQYF.

This clone has just a few counts. This chain links TRBV7-7 with TRBJ2-7, with TRBD1 matching over 9 bases. CDR3 size: 19 residues. Losses at the gene ends were 1 base for V and 0 bases for J; bases not matched to a gene: 13. Germline lookup yields CDR1 SSHAT and CDR2 FNYEAQ (reference sequence). The CDR3 is CASSLGSRDRDESSYEQYF. The CDR3 DNA sequence: TGTGCCAGCAGCTTAGGGTCCCGGGACAGGGATGAGAGCTCCTACGAGCAGTACTTC.

The chain joins TRBV29-1 to TRBJ2-7, with D possibly TRBD1 on 7 matching bases. CDR3 length equals 13 residues. The germline V gene encodes CDR1 SQVTM and CDR2 ANQGSEA. CDR3 region: CSSGGISSYEQYF. CDR3 nucleotides: TGCAGTTCAGGGGGGATTAGCTCCTACGAGCAGTACTTC.